Listed below are T cell receptor beta chains from one sample, sequenced in a study of cytomegalovirus exposure and HLA in healthy donors. Using immunoSEQ multiplex PCR, the repertoire was profiled, and TCRdb retains in-frame clones only, with some absent. The sample carries 200,000 to 250,000 clones, more than 65% recorded once. Sequenced material: PBMCs. These receptor sequences come from a man younger than 35 in good health and CMV-seronegative. Each CDR3 is given with its conserved first and last residue. The D gene is left open where the match is weak. Clone size appears in some rows only: once, few, many, or a class for an expanded clone.

v_call: TRBV6-5
j_call: TRBJ1-1
d_call: NA
clone_size: NA
cdr3_aa: CASSSRRQQQTEAFF
cdr3_nt: TGTGCCAGCAGCTCCCGGAGGCAGCAACAGACTGAAGCTTTCTTT

v_call: TRBV18
j_call: TRBJ2-1
d_call: TRBD2
clone_size: NA
cdr3_aa: CASSPHVSGSYNEQFF
cdr3_nt: TGTGCCAGCTCACCACACGTTAGCGGGTCCTACAATGAGCAGTTCTTC

v_call: TRBV6-5
j_call: TRBJ2-1
d_call: TRBD1
clone_size: NA
cdr3_aa: CASSYTTGQSVNEQFF
cdr3_nt: TGTGCCAGCAGTTATACGACGGGACAGTCTGTCAATGAGCAGTTCTTC

v_call: TRBV6-4
j_call: TRBJ2-3
d_call: NA
clone_size: NA
cdr3_aa: CASSDLRTDTQYF
cdr3_nt: TGTGCCAGCAGTGACTTGAGAACAGATACGCAGTATTTT

v_call: TRBV28
j_call: TRBJ1-2
d_call: TRBD1
clone_size: NA
cdr3_aa: CASSALQGAGYTF
cdr3_nt: TGTGCCAGCAGTGCCTTACAGGGGGCTGGCTACACCTTC

v_call: TRBV9
j_call: TRBJ2-1
d_call: TRBD2
clone_size: few
cdr3_aa: CASSPRTSGYNEQFF
cdr3_nt: TGTGCCAGCAGCCCCCGGACTAGCGGCTACAATGAGCAGTTCTTC

v_call: TRBV5-4
j_call: TRBJ2-1
d_call: TRBD2
clone_size: NA
cdr3_aa: CASSLVSKMTSGRNNEQFF
cdr3_nt: TGTGCCAGCAGCTTAGTATCAAAAATGACTAGCGGAAGAAACAATGAGCAGTTCTTC

v_call: TRBV30
j_call: TRBJ1-3
d_call: NA
clone_size: NA
cdr3_aa: CAWSVQGSGGNTIYF
cdr3_nt: TGTGCCTGGAGTGTACAGGGCTCGGGTGGAAACACCATATATTTT

v_call: TRBV6-5
j_call: TRBJ2-2
d_call: TRBD1
clone_size: NA
cdr3_aa: CAAGTDNTGELFF
cdr3_nt: TGTGCAGCCGGGACAGATAACACCGGGGAGCTGTTTTTT

v_call: TRBV7-9
j_call: TRBJ2-2
d_call: NA
clone_size: NA
cdr3_aa: CASRITRTANTGELFF
cdr3_nt: TGTGCCAGCAGGATTACACGGACAGCGAACACCGGGGAGCTGTTTTTT

v_call: TRBV7-2
j_call: TRBJ1-5
d_call: TRBD1
clone_size: NA
cdr3_aa: CASSLVPGQGDQPQHF
cdr3_nt: TGTGCCAGCAGCTTAGTCCCGGGACAGGGGGATCAGCCCCAGCATTTT

v_call: TRBV6-5
j_call: TRBJ1-4
d_call: TRBD1
clone_size: NA
cdr3_aa: CASTRQGFNEKLFF
cdr3_nt: TGTGCCAGCACCCGACAGGGTTTTAATGAAAAACTGTTTTTT

v_call: TRBV6-5
j_call: TRBJ2-7
d_call: TRBD2
clone_size: NA
cdr3_aa: CASSYSLAGAYEQYF
cdr3_nt: TGTGCCAGCAGTTACTCTCTGGCGGGGGCCTACGAGCAGTACTTC

v_call: TRBV11-2
j_call: TRBJ2-7
d_call: TRBD1
clone_size: few
cdr3_aa: CASSLGTAYEQYF
cdr3_nt: TGTGCCAGCAGCCTCGGGACAGCCTACGAGCAGTACTTC

v_call: TRBV12-5
j_call: TRBJ2-2
d_call: TRBD2
clone_size: NA
cdr3_aa: CASGLGGRAWDGELFF
cdr3_nt: TGTGCTAGTGGTCTGGGCGGGAGGGCCTGGGACGGGGAGCTGTTTTTT

v_call: TRBV7-9
j_call: TRBJ2-4
d_call: NA
clone_size: NA
cdr3_aa: CASSLSVAKNIQYF
cdr3_nt: TGTGCCAGCAGCTTATCAGTAGCCAAAAACATTCAGTACTTC

v_call: TRBV2
j_call: TRBJ2-7
d_call: NA
clone_size: NA
cdr3_aa: CASRADSYEQYF
cdr3_nt: TGTGCCAGCAGGGCCGATTCCTACGAGCAGTACTTC

v_call: TRBV5-6
j_call: TRBJ1-3
d_call: NA
clone_size: NA
cdr3_aa: CASSLFAGGWGNTIYF
cdr3_nt: TGTGCCAGCAGCTTGTTCGCAGGAGGCTGGGGAAACACCATATATTTT

v_call: TRBV7-9
j_call: TRBJ2-2
d_call: NA
clone_size: NA
cdr3_aa: CASSLVSPSTGELFF
cdr3_nt: TGTGCCAGCAGCTTAGTGTCTCCCTCCACCGGGGAGCTGTTTTTT

v_call: TRBV7-9
j_call: TRBJ2-5
d_call: NA
clone_size: NA
cdr3_aa: CASSFDRRETQYF
cdr3_nt: TGTGCCAGCAGCTTTGACAGAAGGGAGACCCAGTACTTC

v_call: TRBV27
j_call: TRBJ2-5
d_call: NA
clone_size: NA
cdr3_aa: CASSLRGETQYF
cdr3_nt: TGTGCCAGCAGTTTAAGGGGGGAGACCCAGTACTTC

v_call: TRBV7-6
j_call: TRBJ2-1
d_call: TRBD2
clone_size: NA
cdr3_aa: CASSLVFAGGSSYNEQFF
cdr3_nt: TGTGCCAGCAGCTTAGTTTTTGCGGGAGGGAGCTCCTACAATGAGCAGTTCTTC

v_call: TRBV2
j_call: TRBJ2-1
d_call: NA
clone_size: NA
cdr3_aa: CASTPDSRSSYNEQFF
cdr3_nt: TGTGCCAGCACTCCCGACTCCCGGAGCTCCTACAATGAGCAGTTCTTC

v_call: TRBV18
j_call: TRBJ2-7
d_call: NA
clone_size: once
cdr3_aa: CASSDRESYEQYF
cdr3_nt: TGTGCCAGCTCCGACCGGGAATCCTACGAGCAGTACTTC

v_call: TRBV2
j_call: TRBJ2-3
d_call: TRBD2
clone_size: few
cdr3_aa: CASSEVRGGRGDTQYF
cdr3_nt: TGTGCCAGCAGTGAAGTTCGTGGCGGGAGAGGAGATACGCAGTATTTT

v_call: TRBV27
j_call: TRBJ2-4
d_call: NA
clone_size: NA
cdr3_aa: CASSSHGATAKNIQYF
cdr3_nt: TGTGCCAGCAGTTCCCATGGAGCGACAGCCAAAAACATTCAGTACTTC

v_call: TRBV6-6
j_call: TRBJ2-7
d_call: TRBD2
clone_size: NA
cdr3_aa: CASSGKREAYEQYF
cdr3_nt: TGTGCCAGCTCTGGCAAGCGGGAAGCCTACGAGCAGTACTTC

v_call: TRBV2
j_call: TRBJ2-7
d_call: NA
clone_size: NA
cdr3_aa: CASTWESYEQYF
cdr3_nt: TGTGCCAGCACCTGGGAGTCCTACGAGCAGTACTTC

v_call: TRBV5-1
j_call: TRBJ2-3
d_call: NA
clone_size: NA
cdr3_aa: CASSQVGGTTDTQYF
cdr3_nt: TGCGCCAGCAGCCAAGTTGGGGGGACCACAGATACGCAGTATTTT

v_call: TRBV5-4
j_call: TRBJ2-7
d_call: NA
clone_size: NA
cdr3_aa: CASSPGGGINEQYF
cdr3_nt: TGTGCCAGCAGCCCCGGAGGAGGGATCAACGAGCAGTACTTC

v_call: TRBV19
j_call: TRBJ2-3
d_call: NA
clone_size: NA
cdr3_aa: CASSIGYRVPDTQYF
cdr3_nt: TGTGCCAGTAGTATAGGATACAGGGTCCCAGATACGCAGTATTTT

v_call: TRBV6-5
j_call: TRBJ2-5
d_call: NA
clone_size: once
cdr3_aa: CASSYSEVQGLGTQYF
cdr3_nt: TGTGCCAGCAGTTACTCGGAGGTACAGGGTTTGGGGACCCAGTACTTC

v_call: TRBV2
j_call: TRBJ2-7
d_call: NA
clone_size: NA
cdr3_aa: CASQIGQGLGYEQYF
cdr3_nt: TGTGCCAGCCAGATTGGGCAGGGCCTCGGCTACGAGCAGTACTTC

v_call: TRBV5-4
j_call: TRBJ2-5
d_call: TRBD1
clone_size: NA
cdr3_aa: CASSFDRAGETQYF
cdr3_nt: TGTGCCAGCAGCTTTGACAGGGCCGGCGAGACCCAGTACTTC

v_call: TRBV10-3
j_call: TRBJ2-2
d_call: TRBD1
clone_size: once
cdr3_aa: CATRQGANTGELFF
cdr3_nt: TGTGCCACCCGACAGGGGGCGAACACCGGGGAGCTGTTTTTT

v_call: TRBV11-2
j_call: TRBJ1-1
d_call: NA
clone_size: NA
cdr3_aa: CASSLGVGGNEQAFF
cdr3_nt: TGTGCCAGCAGCTTAGGGGTCGGGGGTAATGAACAAGCTTTCTTT

v_call: TRBV20-1
j_call: TRBJ1-1
d_call: NA
clone_size: NA
cdr3_aa: CRGEGGTEAFF
cdr3_nt: TGCAGAGGGGAGGGGGGGACTGAAGCTTTCTTT

v_call: TRBV30
j_call: TRBJ1-5
d_call: NA
clone_size: few
cdr3_aa: CAWRKNSGQPQHF
cdr3_nt: TGTGCCTGGAGAAAAAACTCAGGGCAGCCCCAGCATTTT

v_call: TRBV7-9
j_call: TRBJ1-2
d_call: NA
clone_size: NA
cdr3_aa: CASSTGIDYGYTF
cdr3_nt: TGTGCCAGCAGTACAGGGATCGACTATGGCTACACCTTC

v_call: TRBV28
j_call: TRBJ2-1
d_call: TRBD1
clone_size: NA
cdr3_aa: CASTNPGAGGNEQFF
cdr3_nt: TGTGCCAGCACCAACCCCGGGGCAGGGGGCAATGAGCAGTTCTTC

v_call: TRBV27
j_call: TRBJ2-7
d_call: TRBD2
clone_size: NA
cdr3_aa: CASRRLAGTYEQYF
cdr3_nt: TGTGCCAGCAGAAGACTAGCGGGAACCTACGAGCAGTACTTC

v_call: TRBV5-4
j_call: TRBJ2-7
d_call: NA
clone_size: NA
cdr3_aa: CASSLRGVSYEQYF
cdr3_nt: TGTGCCAGCAGCTTGCGTGGAGTCTCCTACGAGCAGTACTTC

v_call: TRBV28
j_call: TRBJ1-1
d_call: NA
clone_size: NA
cdr3_aa: CASSPPLGGGTEAFF
cdr3_nt: TGTGCCAGCAGTCCCCCCCTTGGGGGGGGCACTGAAGCTTTCTTT

v_call: TRBV7-6
j_call: TRBJ1-2
d_call: NA
clone_size: NA
cdr3_aa: CASSPDRNYGYTF
cdr3_nt: TGTGCCAGCAGCCCTGACAGAAACTATGGCTACACCTTC

v_call: TRBV7-9
j_call: TRBJ1-1
d_call: NA
clone_size: NA
cdr3_aa: CASSLAENMNTEAFF
cdr3_nt: TGTGCCAGCAGCTTAGCCGAAAACATGAACACTGAAGCTTTCTTT

v_call: TRBV30
j_call: TRBJ2-7
d_call: NA
clone_size: NA
cdr3_aa: CAWSLSRYYEQYF
cdr3_nt: TGTGCCTGGAGTTTATCACGGTACTACGAGCAGTACTTC